These 21 T cell receptor beta chains originate from one sample sequenced in a study of OX40 agonist ivuxolimab in advanced cancers. Libraries were built with the immunoSEQ multiplex PCR assay. This is the immuneACCESS table as TCRdb keeps it, with only in-frame sequences that have V and J called. A part of the clones is gone; compared with another copy, unresolved V genes explain less than half, and the rest is unexplained. The table for this sample lists 75,000 to 90,000 clones; more than 80% of them were counted only once. Of the sample, roughly 2.5% falls within the top ten clones. The sequencing here drew on CD4+ or CD8+ T cells sorted from blood, taken in a trial of the OX40 agonist ivuxolimab. The receptors here all came from an adult with an advanced solid tumor such as melanoma, head and neck, liver or kidney cancer.

The chain carries TRBV5-1 and TRBJ2-2, with D tentatively TRBD1 or TRBD2 (5 bases each). This CDR3 spans 15 amino acids. Germline CDR1 is SGHRS and CDR2 is YFSETQ. V lost 4 bases and J 4 bases, leaving 14 bases between the germline ends. This CDR3 is CASSPTGAVTGELFF. CDR3 in DNA: TGCGCCAGCAGCCCGACCGGGGCGGTCACCGGGGAGCTGTTTTTT.

The V call is TRBV2, the J call TRBJ1-6, with D possibly being TRBD1 (6 bases). Germline-derived CDR1 and CDR2 are SNHLY and FYNNEI. The length of the CDR3 is 14 residues. Trimming cost V 5 bases and J 8 bases, with 13 bases left between them. The CDR3 loop reads CASSQQGFDSPLHF. CDR3 sequence (DNA): TGTGCCAGCAGTCAACAGGGTTTCGATTCACCCCTCCACTTT.

This chain uses TRBV11-3 with TRBJ2-3, with 8 nucleotides matching TRBD2. CDR1 is SGHNT, CDR2 YENEEA, per germline. The CDR3 length is 15 residues. V gave up 5 bases and J gave up 4 bases; unmatched junction bases: 8. Written as DNA, the CDR3 is TGTGCCAGCAGCCTCGGGGGGGTCGCTGCAGATACGCAGTATTTT. It specifies CASSLGGVAADTQYF.

This clone appeared a few times. This chain uses TRBV2 with TRBJ1-1; tentatively, D is TRBD1 (5 bases). There are 15 residues in the CDR3. V lost 9 bases and J lost 2, with 19 bases in between. Germline V gene lookup returns CDR1 SNHLY and CDR2 FYNNEI. For the CDR3, the DNA is TGTGCCAGGAGTCGACGGGGGGACGGCAACACTGAAGCTTTCTTT. This sequence encodes CARSRRGDGNTEAFF.

The chain recombines TRBV9 with TRBJ2-7; D is possibly TRBD1 (6 bases). Between the trimmed V and J ends, which lost 4 bases and 0 bases, there was a span of 14 bases. Germline lookup yields CDR1 SGDLS and CDR2 YYNGEE. This CDR3 comprises 15 residues. The CDR3 sequence is CASSPRGTPSYEQYF. CDR3 DNA: TGTGCCAGCAGCCCAAGGGGGACCCCCTCCTACGAGCAGTACTTC.

V and J are TRBV27 and TRBJ1-2; D not certain. Germline V CDR1 and CDR2: MNHEY, SMNVEV (reference sequence). The CDR3 loop spans 14 amino acids. V was clipped by 8 bases and J by 2 bases, with 15 bases between them. CDR3 sequence: CASRGRGRNYGYTF. The CDR3 DNA reads as TGTGCCAGCCGTGGACGGGGTCGAAACTATGGCTACACCTTC.

The chain recombines TRBV6-1 with TRBJ2-7; D is perhaps TRBD1 (6 bases). Germline values: CDR1 MNHNS, CDR2 SASEGT. Trimming shortened V by 9 bases and J by 0 bases, and 15 bases separated the two germline ends. CDR3 length: 14 amino acids. The CDR3 is CASTYRQDSYEQYF. The CDR3 region has the DNA TGTGCCAGTACCTACCGACAGGACTCCTACGAGCAGTACTTC.

The V call is TRBV28, the J call TRBJ2-7; D might be TRBD1 or TRBD2, each matching 6 bases. V lost 2 bases and J 5 bases, leaving 13 bases between the germline ends. CDR3 length: 14 residues. CDR1 and CDR2 (germline): MDHEN, SYDVKM. Here the CDR3 reads CASSLIGGSDEQYF. CDR3 sequence (DNA): TGTGCCAGCAGTTTAATAGGGGGGTCGGACGAGCAGTACTTC.

The chain employs TRBV28 and TRBJ2-3; D gene ambiguous. The CDR3 totals 11 residues. The V gene's germline CDR1 is MDHEN and CDR2 SYDVKM. V dropped 8 bases and J dropped 4 bases, with 7 bases sitting between them. CDR3 amino acids: CASGRSDTQYF. The CDR3 nucleotides are TGTGCCAGCGGCAGGTCAGATACGCAGTATTTT.

The CDR3 DNA follows: TGTGCCAGCAGCTCAGGGGGGCTCACTGAAGCTTTCTTT. This codes for CASSSGGLTEAFF. The chain is built from TRBV5-4 and TRBJ1-1; 7 nucleotides agree with TRBD1. With 3 bases clipped from V and 4 bases from J, the junction kept 3 bases outside the gene matches. The CDR3 contains 13 residues. Germline V gene lookup returns CDR1 SGHNT and CDR2 YYREEE (reference sequence).

This chain joins TRBV28 and TRBJ2-1, with TRBD1 matching 8 bases. CDR3 length: 19 residues. Germline CDR1 is MDHEN and CDR2 is SYDVKM. The V segment lost 3 bases and the J segment 4 bases; nucleotides outside the gene matches: 17. CDR3 DNA sequence: TGTGCCAGCAGTTTGACAGGGGCCTCTTGGAGGGCTCGGTACAATGAGCAGTTCTTC. Translated, it gives CASSLTGASWRARYNEQFF. Drawing the rest from reference TRBV28 and TRBJ2-1, the complete variable domain is DVKVTQSSRYLVKRTGEKVFLECVQDMDHENMFWYRQDPGLGLRLIYFSYDVKMKEKGDIPEGYSVSREKKERFSLILESASTNQTSMYLCASSLTGASWRARYNEQFFGPGTRLTVL.

The sample holds one count of this clone. The chain links TRBV7-2 to TRBJ2-1; D gene unclear. The CDR3 contains 14 residues. V lost 1 base, J lost 7 bases, and 11 bases lay in between. Per germline, CDR1 SGHTA and CDR2 FQGNSA. In DNA, the CDR3 is TGTGCCAGCAGCTTAGACCAGGAGAGAAATGAGCAGTTCTTC. It yields the protein CASSLDQERNEQFF.

The J gene is TRBJ2-6, the V gene TRBV5-1, with unresolved D. The length of the CDR3 is 16 residues. CDR1 is SGHRS and CDR2 is YFSETQ in the germline V gene. V lost 5 bases, J lost 1 base, and 13 bases lay in between. The CDR3 sequence: CASSPFSLSGANVLTF. The CDR3 region has the DNA TGCGCCAGCAGTCCTTTTTCTTTATCTGGGGCCAACGTCCTGACTTTC.

The chain uses TRBV9 and TRBJ1-1, with unresolved D. Trimming took off 4 bases at V and 0 bases at J, with 22 bases between the two ends. CDR1 and CDR2 (germline): SGDLS, YYNGEE. This CDR3 comprises 18 residues. DNA of the CDR3: TGTGCCAGCAGCTACGCCGCTGTTGGGCCGAACATGAACACTGAAGCTTTCTTT. Translated, it gives CASSYAAVGPNMNTEAFF.

V and J are TRBV7-2 and TRBJ2-5; 10 nucleotides align to TRBD1. V shed 0 bases, J shed 14 bases, and the junction held 9 bases outside the gene matches. Germline CDR1 and CDR2: SGHTA and FQGNSA. This CDR3 spans 14 amino acids. CDR3 bases: TGTGCCAGCAGCTTAGCTCCAGACAGGGGGCGTTCATACTTC. Encoded protein: CASSLAPDRGRSYF.

This clone turned up a few times. The DNA of the CDR3 is TGTGCCAGCCGACGGAGCCTCCTTAATGAAAAACTGTTTTTT. Residues: CASRRSLLNEKLFF. The chain has TRBV28 and TRBJ1-4, with D hard to call. Germline V lookup: CDR1 MDHEN, CDR2 SYDVKM. The CDR3 consists of 14 residues. V lost 8 bases and J lost 4, with 14 bases in between.

V usage is TRBV27 and J usage is TRBJ2-5, with 7 positions matching TRBD1. Looked up from germline, CDR1 is MNHEY and CDR2 is SMNVEV (reference sequence). V shed 4 bases, J shed 4 bases, and the junction held 6 bases outside the gene matches. This CDR3 contains 14 residues. The CDR3, as DNA: TGTGCCAGCAGTTCCGACAGGGTCGGAGAGACCCAGTACTTC. Protein sequence: CASSSDRVGETQYF.

In the case of this clone: One junction end disagrees with the germline gene, perhaps due to a read error. The gene calls are TRBV15 and TRBJ2-7, with D possibly being TRBD1 or TRBD2 (6 bases each). CDR1 and CDR2 (germline): LNHNV, YYDKDF (reference sequence). CDR3 length equals 13 residues. The CDR3 nucleotides read TGTACCACCCGTCCGGGGGCGGCGGGCGAGCAGTACTTC. Its protein is CTTRPGAAGEQYF.

V is TRBV30 and J is TRBJ2-1; the D gene is possibly TRBD2 (5 bases). Trimming shortened V by 2 bases and J by 5 bases, and 10 bases separated the two germline ends. The CDR3 extends over 13 amino acids. Germline lookup yields CDR1 GTSNPN and CDR2 SVGIG (reference sequence). CDR3 sequence (DNA): TGTGCCTGGAGTAAGGACTTTGACAATGAGCAGTTCTTC. Protein product: CAWSKDFDNEQFF.

The chain is built from TRBV19 and TRBJ1-1; 11 bases fit TRBD1. Per germline, CDR1 LNHDA and CDR2 SQIVND (reference sequence). The CDR3 extends over 18 amino acids. V dropped 8 bases and J dropped 4; count of bases not matched to a gene: 18. In nucleotides, the CDR3 is TGTGCCAGTGAAATTCCCCTTCCGGGACAGGGGGTCGGCACTGAAGCTTTCTTT. Its translation: CASEIPLPGQGVGTEAFF.

J is TRBJ1-6 and V is TRBV6-1; D remains unclear. The CDR3 covers 16 residues. CDR1 is MNHNS, CDR2 SASEGT, per germline. Trimming pared 1 base from V and 0 bases from J, leaving 7 bases between. The CDR3 sequence: CASSEEVFSYNSPLHF. CDR3 coding DNA: TGTGCCAGCAGTGAAGAGGTTTTCTCCTATAATTCACCCCTCCACTTT.